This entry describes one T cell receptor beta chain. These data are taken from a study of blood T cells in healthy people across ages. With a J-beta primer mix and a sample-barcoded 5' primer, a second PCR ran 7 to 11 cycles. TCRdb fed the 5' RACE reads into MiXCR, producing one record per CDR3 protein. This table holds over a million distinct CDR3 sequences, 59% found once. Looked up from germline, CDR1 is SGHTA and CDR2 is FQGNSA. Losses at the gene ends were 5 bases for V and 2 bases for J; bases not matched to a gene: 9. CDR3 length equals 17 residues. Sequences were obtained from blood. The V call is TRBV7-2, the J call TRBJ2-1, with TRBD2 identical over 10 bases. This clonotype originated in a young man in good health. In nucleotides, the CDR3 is TGTGCCAGCAGCCTTAAAAGCGGGGGGGCCGCCTACAATGAGCAGTTCTTC. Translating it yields CASSLKSGGAAYNEQFF.